One and the same sample provided the 8 T cell receptor beta chains below, sequenced in a study of lymphopenia after photon versus proton radiotherapy. Some clones are missing from TCRdb's copy, which holds only in-frame ones; the method was immunoSEQ multiplex PCR. Here the sample spans roughly 38,000 clones, about 93% being singletons. Sequenced material: peripheral blood, taken from a patient treated with photon-based radiotherapy. The receptors derive from a man aged 55 to 70 with cholangiocarcinoma.

The V call is TRBV6-1, the J call TRBJ2-7, with TRBD1 identical over 7 bases. CDR3 length: 14 residues. CDR1 and CDR2 from the germline V gene are MNHNS and SASEGT. V shed 6 bases and J 2 bases; nucleotides not matched to a gene: 7. The chain's CDR3 is CASRGTVKTYEQYF. The CDR3 region has the DNA TGTGCCAGCAGGGGGACAGTTAAGACCTACGAGCAGTACTTC.

The CDR3 DNA reads as TGTGCCAGCAGCTTATCGGGGAACACTGAAGCTTTCTTT. It translates to CASSLSGNTEAFF. The chain joins TRBV7-3 to TRBJ1-1, with D unclear. V gave up 2 bases and J gave up 1 base, with 5 bases separating them. Looked up from germline, CDR1 is SGHTA and CDR2 is FQGTGA. This CDR3 has 13 residues.

The chain combines TRBV27 with TRBJ1-6; a possible D gene is TRBD1 (5 bases). CDR3 length: 16 residues. The V end lost 6 bases, the J end lost 4 bases, and 16 bases lay between the germline ends. Germline CDR1 and CDR2: MNHEY and SMNVEV (reference sequence). The CDR3 here is CASSQWGSGYNSPLHF. Written as DNA, the CDR3 is TGTGCCAGCAGCCAATGGGGGTCAGGTTATAATTCACCCCTCCACTTT.

The rearrangement joins TRBV28 to TRBJ2-1; 9 bases match TRBD2. The CDR3 sequence is 15 residues long. Germline CDR1 reads MDHEN; CDR2 reads SYDVKM. The V and J ends lost 3 bases and 8 bases, in that order; junction bases with no gene match: 8. CDR3 nucleotides: TGTGCCAGCAGTTTTAGCGGGAGTTTAATCGATGAGCAGTTCTTC. Its protein is CASSFSGSLIDEQFF.

This chain links TRBV5-1 with TRBJ2-2; no clear D. The CDR3 totals 12 residues. Germline loops: CDR1 SGHRS, CDR2 YFSETQ. Trimming took 1 base from V and 2 from J, leaving 0 bases between them. The CDR3, as DNA: TGCGCCAGCAGCTTGAACACCGGGGAGCTGTTTTTT. It encodes CASSLNTGELFF.

Notes on this clone: Mismatch with germline at one junction end may stem from a read error. V gene TRBV19 combines with J gene TRBJ2-2, with 16 bases fitting TRBD2. The CDR3 totals 15 residues. Germline values: CDR1 LNHDA, CDR2 SQIVND (reference sequence). CDR3 amino acids: CTSTGLAGGPGELFF. The CDR3 DNA follows: TGTACCAGCACGGGACTAGCGGGAGGGCCCGGGGAGCTGTTTTTT.

The chain carries TRBV9 and TRBJ2-7; D is perhaps TRBD2 (5 bases). In germline, CDR1 is SGDLS, CDR2 YYNGEE. The CDR3 is 14 residues long. Trimming left V 4 bases short and J 6 bases short, with 17 bases between. The CDR3 DNA follows: TGTGCCAGCAGCCGTTACGGGGATTGGGCCGAGCAGTACTTC. Protein: CASSRYGDWAEQYF.

The chain uses TRBV11-1 and TRBJ2-3; 8 bases fit TRBD2. CDR3 length: 16 residues. Looked up from germline, CDR1 is SGHAT and CDR2 is FQDESV (reference sequence). V lost 2 bases to trimming and J lost 2 bases; unmatched junction nucleotides: 6. The CDR3 here is CASSLFGGEATDTQYF. The DNA for the CDR3 is TGTGCCAGCAGCTTATTCGGGGGGGAGGCCACAGATACGCAGTATTTT.